Detailed here is one T cell receptor (beta chain). Its antigen remains unknown. This entry comes from a study of T-cell memory formation after mild COVID-19. About the research overall: Largely, TCR clusters stayed within a single donor.

V was trimmed by 0 bases and J by 4 bases, leaving 18 bases between them. Germline lookup yields CDR1 GTSNPN and CDR2 SVGIG (reference sequence). This CDR3 region has 16 residues. Whole-study results and caveats: Memory cells collected pre-infection included some clones that later responded, suggesting cross-reactive memory joined.

Using constant-segment primers, 5'RACE produced TCR alpha and TCR beta cDNA libraries carrying sample barcodes and UMIs. MiXCR, run by TCRdb on the 5' RACE reads, gives a single entry per CDR3 protein. The sample records about 440,000 distinct CDR3 sequences, roughly 20% being singletons. The V gene is TRBV30, the J gene TRBJ2-5, with D perhaps given as TRBD1 or TRBD2 (6 bases each). Sample: PBMCs or a T cell subset sorted from them (not recorded which). This sequence was found in an adult woman who had mild COVID-19 (a few samples of this study predate the infection). Cell type and time point are not known. This CDR3 is CAWSVGTGAGRETQYF. The CDR3 coding sequence is TGTGCCTGGAGTGTAGGCACGGGGGCAGGCCGAGAGACCCAGTACTTC. Full variable domain (outside the CDR3, taken from reference TRBV30 and TRBJ2-5): SQTIHQWPATLVQPVGSPLSLECTVEGTSNPNLYWYRQAAGRGLQLLFYSVGIGQISSEVPQNLSASRPQDRQFILSSKKLLLSDSGFYLCAWSVGTGAGRETQYFGPGTRLLVL.